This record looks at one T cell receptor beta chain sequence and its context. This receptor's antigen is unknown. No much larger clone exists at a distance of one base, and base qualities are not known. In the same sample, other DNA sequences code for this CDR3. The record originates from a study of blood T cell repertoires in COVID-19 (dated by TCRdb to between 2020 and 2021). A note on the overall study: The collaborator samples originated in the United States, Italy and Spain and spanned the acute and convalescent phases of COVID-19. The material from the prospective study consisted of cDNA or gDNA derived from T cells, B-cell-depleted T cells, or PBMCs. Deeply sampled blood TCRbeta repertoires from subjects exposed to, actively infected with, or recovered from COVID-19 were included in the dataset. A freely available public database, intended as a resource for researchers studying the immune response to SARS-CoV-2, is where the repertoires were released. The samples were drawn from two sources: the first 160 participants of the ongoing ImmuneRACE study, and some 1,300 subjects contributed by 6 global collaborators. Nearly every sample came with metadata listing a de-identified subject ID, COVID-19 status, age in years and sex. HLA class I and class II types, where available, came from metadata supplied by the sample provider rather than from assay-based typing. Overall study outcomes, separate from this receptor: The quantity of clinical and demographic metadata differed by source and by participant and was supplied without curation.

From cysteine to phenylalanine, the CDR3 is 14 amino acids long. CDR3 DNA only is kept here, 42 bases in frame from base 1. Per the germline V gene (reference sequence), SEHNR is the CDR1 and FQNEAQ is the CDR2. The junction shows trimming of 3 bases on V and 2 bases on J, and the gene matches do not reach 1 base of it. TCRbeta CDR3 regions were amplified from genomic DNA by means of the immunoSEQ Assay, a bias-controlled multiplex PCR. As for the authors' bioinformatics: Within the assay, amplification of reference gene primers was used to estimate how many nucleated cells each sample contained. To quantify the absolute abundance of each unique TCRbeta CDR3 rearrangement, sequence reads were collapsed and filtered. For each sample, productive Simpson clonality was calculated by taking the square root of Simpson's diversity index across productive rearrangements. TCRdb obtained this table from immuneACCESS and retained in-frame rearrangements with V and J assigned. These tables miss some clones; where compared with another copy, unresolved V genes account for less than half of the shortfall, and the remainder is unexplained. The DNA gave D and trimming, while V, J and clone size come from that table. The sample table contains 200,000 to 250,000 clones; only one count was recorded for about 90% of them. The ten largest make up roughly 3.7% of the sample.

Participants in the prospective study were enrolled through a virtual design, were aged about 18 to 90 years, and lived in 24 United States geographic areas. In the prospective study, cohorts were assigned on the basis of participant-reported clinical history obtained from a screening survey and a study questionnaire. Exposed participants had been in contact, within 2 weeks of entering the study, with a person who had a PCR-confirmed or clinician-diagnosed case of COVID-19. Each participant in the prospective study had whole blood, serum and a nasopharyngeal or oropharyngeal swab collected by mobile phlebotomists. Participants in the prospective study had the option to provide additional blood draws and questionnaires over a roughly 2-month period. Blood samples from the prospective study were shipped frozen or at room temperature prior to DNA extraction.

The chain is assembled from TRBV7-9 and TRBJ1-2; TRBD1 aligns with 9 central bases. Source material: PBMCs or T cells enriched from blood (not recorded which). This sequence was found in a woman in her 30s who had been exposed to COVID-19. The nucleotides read TGTGCCAGCAGCTTGACAGGGGGGAACTATGGCTACACCTTC. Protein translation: CASSLTGGNYGYTF.